Below, one T cell receptor (beta chain) is given with its context. No antigen is known for it. Base quality data are lacking; no much larger clone is found one base away. The sample belongs to a study of T cell responses to AZD1222 COVID-19 vaccine (dated by TCRdb to the early 2020s). For the study in its entirety: Because spike-specific TCR depth and breadth did not differ between the two schedules, AZD1222 recipients who got a second dose at roughly 4 weeks were pooled with those who got a second dose at roughly 12 weeks. TCR sequencing covered more than 230 trial participants: 200 to 210 given two doses of AZD1222 and about 26 given two doses of MenACWY control vaccine. Trial participants were enrolled by age into 18-55, 56-69 and 70-plus year subgroups, with around 150, 28 and 57 TCR-sequenced participants respectively. Paper-wide results and their limitations: After two AZD1222 doses, both the breadth and the depth of spike-specific TCRs were significantly higher than at day 0 and than in MenACWY recipients. Epitopes outside the regions mutated in the B.1.351 and B.1.1.7 variants were reportedly recognized by nearly half of the unique spike-specific TCRs. In the small 56-69-year group, the increase in depth fell short of significance, most likely because of low power. Most participants were white British and females outnumbered males, and the authors suggested that clonal diversity may have been underestimated. Conclusions about previously exposed vaccinees are limited, since just six AZD1222 recipients were seropositive for SARS-CoV-2 at baseline. Because no samples from the day 14 peak response were available, repertoires could be characterized only after the peak T cell response. The vaccine-associated CD4 TCRs covered the entire spike protein, and the dominant responses fell in regions 160-218 and 743-854.

The CDR3 regions of human TCRbeta chains were analyzed by immunosequencing. In the authors' own workflow: TCRs in the repertoires were compared against a reference library of SARS-CoV-2-specific TCRs that had been generated with the MIRA antigen-specificity platform. Breadth was defined as the fraction of unique TCRs that were SARS-CoV-2-associated, and depth was defined as the fraction of total T cells that were SARS-CoV-2-associated. Each spike-specific TCR was assigned to its reactive spike region and to a CD4 or CD8 class using the MIRA data. Log10-transformed breadth and depth values were compared by one-way ANOVA with Sidak's multiple comparisons tests. Imported from immuneACCESS, the table was reduced by TCRdb to in-frame sequences with V and J called. These copies leave out some clones; in studies compared against another copy, an unresolved V gene accounts for under half, and the cause of the remainder is not known. For V, J and clone size, that table is used; D and trimming come from the DNA. The table for this sample lists 90,000 to 150,000 clones; around 86% of them were counted only once. Of the sample, 6% to 8% falls within the top ten clones.

The intended sense of this specimen's time point label: baseline before first vaccination. Samples from vaccinated people were obtained from the UK trials COV001 and COV002, which included a single-blind randomized controlled phase 2/3 trial of AZD1222 (ChAdOx1 nCoV-19) in healthy adults. For TCRbeta chain sequencing, PBMC samples were collected from trial participants at day 0 and at day 28 after the second dose. The germline V gene (reference sequence) sets CDR1 to GTSNPN and CDR2 to SVGIG. V is pared back by 2 bases and J by 3 bases, with 21 bases lying between the germline termini. Spanning cysteine to phenylalanine, the CDR3 consists of 17 amino acids. The retained sequence is limited to the CDR3, 51 bases, with the frame set at the first base.

The source material was peripheral blood, sampled on day 0 of AZD1222 vaccination. This sequence was found in an adult in good health. The V and J segments used are TRBV30 and TRBJ2-3; tentative D gene TRBD2, with 6 bases matching. CDR3 sequence: CAWSKPLPGVRTDTQYF. The sequence in DNA is TGTGCCTGGAGTAAACCCCTCCCGGGAGTAAGGACAGATACGCAGTATTTT. Beyond the CDR3, the reference TRBV30 and TRBJ2-3 genes provide the residues; the full variable domain reads: SQTIHQWPATLVQPVGSPLSLECTVEGTSNPNLYWYRQAAGRGLQLLFYSVGIGQISSEVPQNLSASRPQDRQFILSSKKLLLSDSGFYLCAWSKPLPGVRTDTQYFGPGTRLTVL.